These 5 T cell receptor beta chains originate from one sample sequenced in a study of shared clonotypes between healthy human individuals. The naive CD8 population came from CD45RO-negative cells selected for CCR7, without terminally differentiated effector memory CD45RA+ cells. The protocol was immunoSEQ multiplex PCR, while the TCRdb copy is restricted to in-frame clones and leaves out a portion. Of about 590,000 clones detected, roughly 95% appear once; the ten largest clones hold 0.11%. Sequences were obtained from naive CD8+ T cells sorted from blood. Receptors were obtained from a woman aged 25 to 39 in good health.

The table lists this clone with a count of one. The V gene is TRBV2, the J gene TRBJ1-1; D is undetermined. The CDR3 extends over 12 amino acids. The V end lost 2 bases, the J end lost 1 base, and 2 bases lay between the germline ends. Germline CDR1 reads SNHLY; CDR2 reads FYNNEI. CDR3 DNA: TGTGCCAGCAGTGAACAGAACACTGAAGCTTTCTTT. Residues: CASSEQNTEAFF.

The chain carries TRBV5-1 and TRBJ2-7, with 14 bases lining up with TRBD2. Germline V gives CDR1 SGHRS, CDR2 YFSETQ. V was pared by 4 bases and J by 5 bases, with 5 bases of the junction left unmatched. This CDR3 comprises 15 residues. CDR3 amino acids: CASSPGLAGAHEQYF. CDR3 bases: TGCGCCAGCAGCCCGGGACTAGCGGGAGCCCACGAGCAGTACTTC.

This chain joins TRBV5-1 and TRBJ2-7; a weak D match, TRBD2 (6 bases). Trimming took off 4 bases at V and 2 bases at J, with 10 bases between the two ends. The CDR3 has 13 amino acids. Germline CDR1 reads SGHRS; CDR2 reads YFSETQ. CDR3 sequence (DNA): TGCGCCAGCAGCGGAGGGAGACCCTACGAGCAGTACTTC. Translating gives CASSGGRPYEQYF.

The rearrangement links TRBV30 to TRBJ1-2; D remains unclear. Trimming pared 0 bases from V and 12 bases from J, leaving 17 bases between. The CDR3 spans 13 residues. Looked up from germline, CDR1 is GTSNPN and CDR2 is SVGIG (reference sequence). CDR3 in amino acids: CAWSVFPRTGNTF. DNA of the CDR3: TGTGCCTGGAGTGTCTTCCCCCGGACCGGGAACACCTTC.

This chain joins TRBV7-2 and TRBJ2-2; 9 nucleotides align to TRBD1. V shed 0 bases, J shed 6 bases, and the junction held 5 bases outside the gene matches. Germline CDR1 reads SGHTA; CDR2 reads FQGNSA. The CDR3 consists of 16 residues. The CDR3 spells CASSLAGTGIPGELFF. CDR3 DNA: TGTGCCAGCAGCTTAGCGGGGACAGGGATCCCCGGGGAGCTGTTTTTT.